These 30 T cell receptor beta chains came from one sample sequenced in a study of Ad26.COV2.S vaccination and SARS-CoV-2 variants. Treatment in this sample: approximately 18 received Ad26.COV2.S at low or high dose, single or two shots; about five received placebo; per-sample allocation not given. Specimen acquisition occurred on day 63 following the initial vaccine or placebo injection. Profiled with immunoSEQ multiplex PCR; TCRdb holds only in-frame clones, not every one. The sample consists of 350,000 to 400,000 clones, about 85% of them appearing once. This material consisted of peripheral blood, taken in a trial of Ad26.COV2.S vaccine versus placebo. Every receptor here comes from a person aged 18-60 years who received the Ad26.COV2.S COVID-19 vaccine or a placebo.

The rearrangement links TRBV6-5 to TRBJ1-5; D is undetermined. Germline loops: CDR1 MNHEY, CDR2 SVGAGI. CDR3 length: 13 amino acids. Trimming took off 2 bases at V and 7 bases at J, with 9 bases between the two ends. CDR3 sequence (DNA): TGTGCCAGCAGTTACACACAAGGCCAGCCCCAGCATTTT. Amino acids: CASSYTQGQPQHF.

Of note for this clone: Its ends do not fully match the called genes, so a read error is possible. Other DNA sequences in the same sample also yield this CDR3. The chain joins TRBV20-1 to TRBJ1-1; no clear D gene. The CDR3 is 11 residues long. Germline CDR1 is DFQATT and CDR2 is SNEGSKA (reference sequence). This CDR3 is CSARVVTEAFF. Here the CDR3 DNA reads TGCAGTGCGAGAGTGGTAACTGAAGCTTTCTTT.

This chain joins TRBV19 and TRBJ2-1; 8 bases fit TRBD1. This CDR3 comprises 18 residues. V shed 1 base and J 3 bases; nucleotides not matched to a gene: 11. Looked up from germline, CDR1 is LNHDA and CDR2 is SQIVND (reference sequence). CDR3 amino acids: CASSIVFSDREVYNEQFF. CDR3 bases: TGTGCCAGTAGTATAGTATTCTCGGACAGGGAGGTCTACAATGAGCAGTTCTTC.

V gene TRBV7-6 combines with J gene TRBJ2-7, with no clear D. V lost 0 bases, J lost 1 base, and 10 bases lay in between. The germline CDR1 and CDR2 sequences are SGHVS and FNYEAQ. This CDR3 comprises 15 residues. CDR3 bases: TGTGCCAGCAGCTTAGCGTCGGGCGGTTCCTACGAGCAGTACTTC. Translated, it gives CASSLASGGSYEQYF.

The gene calls are TRBV2 and TRBJ1-4, with D maybe TRBD1 (6 bases). Germline-derived CDR1 and CDR2 are SNHLY and FYNNEI. This CDR3 is built from 16 residues. V was clipped by 4 bases and J by 0 bases, with 12 bases between them. The DNA for the CDR3 is TGTGCCAGCAGTGGGGGCAGGGGTGCAACTAATGAAAAACTGTTTTTT. Translation gives CASSGGRGATNEKLFF.

This clone was recorded only once. The chain employs TRBV9 and TRBJ1-3; 9 bases map to TRBD1. The CDR3 is made up of 15 amino acids. Germline V lookup: CDR1 SGDLS, CDR2 YYNGEE. V dropped 4 bases and J dropped 2; count of bases not matched to a gene: 4. The CDR3 reads CASSPGQGPGNTIYF. The DNA for the CDR3 is TGTGCCAGCAGCCCGGGACAGGGACCTGGAAACACCATATATTTT.

The V and J genes are TRBV19 and TRBJ1-2; D call uncertain. This CDR3 region has 11 residues. V lost 11 bases and J lost 5, with 12 bases in between. Germline V gene lookup returns CDR1 LNHDA and CDR2 SQIVND (reference sequence). The CDR3 sequence: CAGADWYGYTF. CDR3 DNA: TGTGCCGGTGCCGACTGGTATGGCTACACCTTC.

V is TRBV19 and J is TRBJ2-2, with no clear D. Germline V gives CDR1 LNHDA, CDR2 SQIVND (reference sequence). V was clipped by 2 bases and J by 5 bases, with 9 bases between them. The CDR3 runs 14 residues. The CDR3 spells CASSIFSSTGELFF. The CDR3 bases are TGTGCCAGTAGTATATTTTCCTCAACCGGGGAGCTGTTTTTT.

This chain connects TRBV14 to TRBJ2-2, with TRBD1 matching 9 bases. V was clipped by 2 bases and J by 2 bases; unmatched bases: 3. This CDR3 is built from 16 residues. Germline loops: CDR1 SGHDN, CDR2 FVKESK. CDR3 protein: CASSQRTGENTGELFF. In DNA form, the CDR3 reads TGTGCCAGCAGCCAACGGACAGGGGAAAACACCGGGGAGCTGTTTTTT.

This chain joins TRBV2 and TRBJ1-2, with a possible D match to TRBD1 (5 bases). This CDR3 region has 13 residues. The V end lost 4 bases, the J end lost 2 bases, and 8 bases lay between the germline ends. The germline gives CDR1 SNHLY, CDR2 FYNNEI. CDR3 sequence (DNA): TGTGCCAGCAGTGTCGGGGACAACTATGGCTACACCTTC. This encodes CASSVGDNYGYTF.

The V call is TRBV3-1 (or the pseudogene TRBV3-2), the J call TRBJ2-5; possibly TRBD1 for D (6 bases). V dropped 4 bases and J dropped 4 bases, with 16 bases sitting between them. Germline V gene lookup returns CDR1 LGHDT and CDR2 YNNKEL (reference sequence). The CDR3 sequence is 15 residues long. The CDR3 loop reads CASSPQGAGIETQYF. CDR3 bases: TGTGCCAGCAGCCCACAGGGAGCCGGCATAGAGACCCAGTACTTC.

The V gene is TRBV27, the J gene TRBJ2-3, with 8 bases fitting TRBD1. From germline, CDR1 is MNHEY and CDR2 SMNVEV (reference sequence). The V gene end was trimmed by 5 bases and the J gene end by 3 bases; junction bases not matched to a gene: 10. This CDR3 region has 16 residues. CDR3 sequence reads: CASSRDRDRLTDTQYF. CDR3 DNA: TGTGCCAGCAGTCGAGACCGGGACAGGCTTACAGATACGCAGTATTTT.

The rearrangement uses TRBV2 and TRBJ1-1; 8 bases are shared with TRBD1. V was clipped by 9 bases and J by 3 bases; unmatched bases: 6. This CDR3 region has 13 residues. CDR1 is SNHLY, CDR2 FYNNEI, per germline. CDR3 in DNA: TGTGCCAGAGGGGTGACAGGGGACACTGAAGCTTTCTTT. Its translation is CARGVTGDTEAFF.

The chain couples TRBV5-4 to TRBJ2-2; a weak D match, TRBD2 (6 bases). Germline V lookup: CDR1 SGHNT, CDR2 YYREEE (reference sequence). V dropped 4 bases and J dropped 6 bases, with 16 bases sitting between them. This CDR3 is built from 15 residues. The CDR3 spells CASSQDAGIAGELFF. The CDR3, as DNA: TGTGCCAGCAGCCAGGACGCGGGGATCGCCGGGGAGCTGTTTTTT.

The V gene is TRBV27, the J gene TRBJ2-1, with 7 bases lining up with TRBD1. The germline V gene encodes CDR1 MNHEY and CDR2 SMNVEV (reference sequence). V was pared by 4 bases and J by 5 bases, with 8 bases of the junction left unmatched. The CDR3 is 15 amino acids. The CDR3 protein is CASSYVSDRDNEQFF. The CDR3 nucleotides read TGTGCCAGCAGTTACGTCTCCGACAGGGACAATGAGCAGTTCTTC.

The CDR3 here is CASSLQGVGANVLTF. The DNA for the CDR3 is TGTGCCAGCAGTTTACAAGGGGTCGGGGCCAACGTCCTGACTTTC. This rearrangement joins TRBV27 to TRBJ2-6; TRBD1 is a possible D gene (5 bases). CDR1 is MNHEY, CDR2 SMNVEV, per germline (reference sequence). The CDR3 has 15 amino acids. The V end was cut by 2 bases, the J end by 4 bases, with 9 bases between.

The rearrangement joins TRBV19 to TRBJ2-5; TRBD1 might be the D (6 bases). Germline loops: CDR1 LNHDA, CDR2 SQIVND (reference sequence). This CDR3 is built from 14 residues. The V end lost 4 bases, the J end lost 5 bases, and 14 bases lay between the germline ends. CDR3 bases: TGTGCCAGTAGTACCCGGGACACGGCCGAGACCCAGTACTTC. Its translation is CASSTRDTAETQYF.

This clone was seen once. The chain links TRBV25-1 to TRBJ2-5, with D perhaps matching TRBD2 (5 bases). V shed 2 bases and J shed 3 bases, with 13 bases lying between them. CDR3 length: 15 amino acids. Germline CDR1 and CDR2: MGHDK and SYGVNS. CDR3 sequence reads: CASSEGRGWEETQYF. CDR3 coding DNA: TGTGCCAGCAGTGAAGGGCGCGGGTGGGAAGAGACCCAGTACTTC.

The V call is TRBV6-6, the J call TRBJ2-7; D is possibly TRBD2 (5 bases). There are 15 residues in the CDR3. Germline loops: CDR1 MNHNY, CDR2 SVGAGI (reference sequence). Trimming left V 0 bases short and J 6 bases short, with 15 bases between. The chain's CDR3 is CASSYSAGLRSEQYF. As DNA, the CDR3 is TGTGCCAGCAGTTACTCCGCCGGACTTCGGAGCGAGCAGTACTTC.

The V gene is TRBV7-9, the J gene TRBJ2-1; 9 bases are a match to TRBD2. The CDR3 length is 15 residues. CDR1 and CDR2 (germline): SEHNR, FQNEAQ (reference sequence). Trimming removed 1 base from V and 9 bases from J; junction bases left unmatched: 7. CDR3 protein: CASSLGGLAIGEQFF. The CDR3 region has the DNA TGTGCCAGCAGCTTAGGGGGACTAGCAATAGGTGAGCAGTTCTTC.

The J gene is TRBJ1-2, the V gene TRBV5-5; possibly TRBD1 for D (5 bases). Deletions cut 2 bases from V and 6 bases from J, with 11 bases between. CDR1 SGHKS and CDR2 YYEKEE come from the germline V gene (reference sequence). CDR3 length: 13 amino acids. For the CDR3, the DNA is TGTGCCAGCAGCTTTCGCCTGGGGGATGGCTACACCTTC. Translation: CASSFRLGDGYTF.

The chain is built from TRBV7-8 and TRBJ1-4; TRBD1 is a possible D gene (5 bases). Per germline, CDR1 SGHVS and CDR2 FQNEAQ. The CDR3 is 16 residues long. With 5 bases removed from V and 6 bases from J, the gap between germline ends came to 19 bases. The CDR3 sequence: CASSRTGGSLDEKLFF. The CDR3 DNA sequence: TGTGCCAGCAGCCGGACCGGGGGGTCCCTGGATGAAAAACTGTTTTTT.

This clone was observed a single time. The V gene is TRBV21-1, the J gene TRBJ1-1. TRBV21-1 is shown as a pseudogene. The CDR3 has 13 amino acids. The CDR3 nucleotides read TGTGCCAGCAGCAAAGGGGGGGGCACTGAAGCTTTCTTT. As protein: CASSKGGGTEAFF.

The chain is built from TRBV7-9 and TRBJ2-1; 10 bases map to TRBD2. This CDR3 is 15 amino acids long. Germline V gives CDR1 SEHNR, CDR2 FQNEAQ (reference sequence). Unmatched junction bases numbered 5, after V lost 1 base and J lost 8 bases. CDR3 region: CASSLVLAGGYEQFF. The CDR3 nucleotides are TGTGCCAGCAGCTTAGTGTTAGCGGGGGGCTATGAGCAGTTCTTC.

V usage is TRBV11-2 and J usage is TRBJ2-7, with TRBD1 matching 7 bases. Losses at the gene ends were 2 bases for V and 5 bases for J; bases not matched to a gene: 0. Germline CDR1 and CDR2: SGHAT and FQNNGV. The CDR3 totals 12 residues. CDR3 nucleotide sequence: TGTGCCAGCAGCTTACAGGGGGACGAGCAGTACTTC. The encoded protein is CASSLQGDEQYF.

V gene TRBV5-1 combines with J gene TRBJ1-1, with TRBD1 matching 9 bases. Germline trimming cut 6 bases from V and 7 bases from J; bases unmatched to any gene: 7. CDR3 length: 13 amino acids. The V gene's germline CDR1 is SGHRS and CDR2 YFSETQ. Here the CDR3 DNA reads TGCGCCAGCAAGATACAGGGGGCTGATGAAGCTTTCTTT. As protein: CASKIQGADEAFF. The variable domain in full, completed from reference TRBV5-1 and TRBJ1-1, reads KAGVTQTPRYLIKTRGQQVTLSCSPISGHRSVSWYQQTPGQGLQFLFEYFSETQRNKGNFPGRFSGRQFSNSRSEMNVSTLELGDSALYLCASKIQGADEAFFGQGTRLTVV.

This clone occurred once. This chain joins TRBV11-2 and TRBJ1-3; D remains ambiguous. In germline, CDR1 is SGHAT, CDR2 FQNNGV. This CDR3 is built from 15 residues. V lost 4 bases, J lost 4 bases, and 14 bases lay in between. CDR3 bases: TGTGCCAGCAGCTCGTCGAGGGCTGCAGGAAACACCATATATTTT. It translates to CASSSSRAAGNTIYF.

This chain joins TRBV19 and TRBJ2-5; 13 positions agree with TRBD2. Looked up from germline, CDR1 is LNHDA and CDR2 is SQIVND (reference sequence). Trimming took 4 bases from V and 7 from J; bases not matched to a gene: 9. This CDR3 is 16 amino acids long. The CDR3 region is CASSTTSGGTFGTQYF. The DNA for the CDR3 is TGTGCCAGTAGTACGACTAGCGGGGGGACTTTCGGGACCCAGTACTTC.

This rearrangement joins TRBV19 to TRBJ2-2, with a possible D match to TRBD1 (6 bases). V dropped 5 bases and J dropped 3 bases, with 10 bases sitting between them. Germline-derived CDR1 and CDR2 are LNHDA and SQIVND (reference sequence). This CDR3 region has 14 residues. The chain's CDR3 is CASSPRQDTGELFF. Written as DNA, the CDR3 is TGTGCCAGTAGTCCCAGACAGGACACCGGGGAGCTGTTTTTT.

The chain combines TRBV2 with TRBJ1-6, with a tentative D call TRBD1 (5 bases). The CDR3 runs 14 residues. Germline values: CDR1 SNHLY, CDR2 FYNNEI. Trimming shortened V by 6 bases and J by 10 bases, and 16 bases separated the two germline ends. CDR3 sequence reads: CASRPRGGGSPLHF. CDR3 nucleotide sequence: TGTGCCAGCAGGCCACGTGGGGGTGGATCACCCCTCCACTTT.